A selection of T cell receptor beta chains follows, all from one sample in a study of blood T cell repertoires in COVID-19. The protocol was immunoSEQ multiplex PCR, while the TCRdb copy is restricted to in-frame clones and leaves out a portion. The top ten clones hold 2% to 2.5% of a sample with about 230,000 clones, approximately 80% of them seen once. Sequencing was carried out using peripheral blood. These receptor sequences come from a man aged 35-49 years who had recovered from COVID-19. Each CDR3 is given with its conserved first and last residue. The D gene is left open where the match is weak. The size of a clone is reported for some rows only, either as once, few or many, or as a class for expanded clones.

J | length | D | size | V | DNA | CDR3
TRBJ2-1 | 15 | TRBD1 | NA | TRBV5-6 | TGTGCCAGCAGCATGCAGGGGGCGGACTACAATGAGCAGTTCTTC | CASSMQGADYNEQFF
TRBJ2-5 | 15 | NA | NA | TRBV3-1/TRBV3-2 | TGTGCCAGCAGCTACATTAGGGGGGGGCAAGAGACCCAGTACTTC | CASSYIRGGQETQYF
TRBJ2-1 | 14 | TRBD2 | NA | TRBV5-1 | TGCGCCAGCAGCTTCGGGACTATTTACAATGAGCAGTTCTTC | CASSFGTIYNEQFF
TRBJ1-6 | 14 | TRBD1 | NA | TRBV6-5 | TGTGCCAGCACCTGGGACAGGAGGGGTTCACCCCTCCACTTT | CASTWDRRGSPLHF
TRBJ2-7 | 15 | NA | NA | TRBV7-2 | TGTGCCAGCAGCTTAGTCCGACAGGCCTCCTACGAGCAGTACTTC | CASSLVRQASYEQYF
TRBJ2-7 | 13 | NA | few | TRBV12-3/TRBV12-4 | TGTGCCAGCAGTTCGTTTACCCCCGGCGAGCAGTACTTC | CASSSFTPGEQYF
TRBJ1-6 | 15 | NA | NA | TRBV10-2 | TGCGCCAGCACCCCAGTCGGGGATTTTAATTCACCCCTCCACTTT | CASTPVGDFNSPLHF
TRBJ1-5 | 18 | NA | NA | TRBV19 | TGTGCCAGTAGTATCTTTTCGGCAGGGTTAATTTCAAGTCAGCCCCAGCATTTT | CASSIFSAGLISSQPQHF
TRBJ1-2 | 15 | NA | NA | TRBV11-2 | TGTGCCAGCAGCTTAGTCCAGGCACACGGCTATGGCTACACCTTC | CASSLVQAHGYGYTF
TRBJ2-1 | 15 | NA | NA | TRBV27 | TGTGCCAGCAGTTCGGGACTCCGGTTTTACAATGAGCAGTTCTTC | CASSSGLRFYNEQFF
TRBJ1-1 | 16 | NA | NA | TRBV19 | TGTGCCAGTAGTATAAACGGGGGTCCCCCCGCACGTGAAGCTTTCTTT | CASSINGGPPAREAFF
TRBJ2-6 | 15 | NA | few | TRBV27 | TGTGCCAGCAGTTTTACAGCCTCTGGGGCCAACGTCCTGACTTTC | CASSFTASGANVLTF